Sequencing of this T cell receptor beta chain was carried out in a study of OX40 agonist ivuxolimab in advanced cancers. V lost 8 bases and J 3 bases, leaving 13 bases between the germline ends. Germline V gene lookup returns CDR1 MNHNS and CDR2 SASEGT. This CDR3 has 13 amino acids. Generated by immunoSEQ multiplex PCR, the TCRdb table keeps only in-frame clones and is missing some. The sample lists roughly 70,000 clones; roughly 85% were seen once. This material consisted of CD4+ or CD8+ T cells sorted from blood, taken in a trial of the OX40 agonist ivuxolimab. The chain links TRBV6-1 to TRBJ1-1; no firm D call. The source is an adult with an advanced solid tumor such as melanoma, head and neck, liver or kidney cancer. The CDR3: CASLLRTHTEAFF. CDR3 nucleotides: TGTGCCAGCTTGTTAAGGACGCACACTGAAGCTTTCTTT.